Sequencing of this T cell receptor beta chain was carried out in a study of T cells in Graves' hyperthyroidism and ophthalmopathy. The study's findings and limits: Model output signaled ophthalmopathy a median approximately six months ahead of onset.

Authors of the study amplified TCR beta CDR3 regions from RNA transcripts. The primer set for the first-round RT-PCR of the TCR CDR3 was HTBI. TCRdb processed the multiplex PCR reads anew with MiXCR; each CDR3 protein has one entry. The sample includes about 400,000 distinct CDR3 sequences, around 14% of them seen just once. This clonotype was recorded many times. Antigen: not known. The TCR was taken from a woman in her late teens or twenties with Graves' hyperthyroidism. Sequenced sample: blood.

Written as DNA, the CDR3 is TGTGCCAGCAGCTGGGACAGGGGAACTTTCTTT. This codes for CASSWDRGTFF. V and J are TRBV12-3 or TRBV12-4 and TRBJ1-1, with 10 positions matching TRBD1. This CDR3 region has 11 residues. Trimming removed 6 bases from V and 12 bases from J; junction bases left unmatched: 4.